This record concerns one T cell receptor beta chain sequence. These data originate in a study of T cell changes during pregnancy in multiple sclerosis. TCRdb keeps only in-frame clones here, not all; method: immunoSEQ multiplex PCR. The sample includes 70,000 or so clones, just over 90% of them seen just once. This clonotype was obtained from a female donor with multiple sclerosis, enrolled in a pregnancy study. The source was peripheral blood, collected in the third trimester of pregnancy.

The CDR3 DNA sequence: TGTGCCACGAACAACAGGGGGCGAGAAGGAAACACCATATATTTT. Translation gives CATNNRGREGNTIYF. V is TRBV19 and J is TRBJ1-3, with TRBD1 matching over 9 bases. The trim removed 10 bases at V and 4 bases at J, leaving 11 bases unmatched. The CDR3 runs to 15 residues. CDR1 is LNHDA and CDR2 is SQIVND in the germline V gene (reference sequence).